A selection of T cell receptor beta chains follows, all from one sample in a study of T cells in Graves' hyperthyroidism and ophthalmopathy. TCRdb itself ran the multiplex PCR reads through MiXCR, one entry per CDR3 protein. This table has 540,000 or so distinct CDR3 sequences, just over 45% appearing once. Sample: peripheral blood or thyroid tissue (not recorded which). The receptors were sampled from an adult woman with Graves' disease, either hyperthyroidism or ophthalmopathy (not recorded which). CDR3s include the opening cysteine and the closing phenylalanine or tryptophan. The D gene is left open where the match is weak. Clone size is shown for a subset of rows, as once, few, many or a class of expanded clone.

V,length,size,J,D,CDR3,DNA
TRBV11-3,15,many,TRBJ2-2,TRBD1,CASSSGTGITGELFF,TGTGCCAGCAGCTCCGGGACAGGGATTACCGGGGAGCTGTTTTTT
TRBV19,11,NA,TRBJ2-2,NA,CASTVGVELFF,TGTGCCAGTACCGTTGGGGTGGAGCTGTTTTTT
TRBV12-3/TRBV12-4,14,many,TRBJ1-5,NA,CASSLTASRQPQHF,TGTGCCAGCAGTTTAACGGCAAGCCGACAGCCCCAGCATTTT
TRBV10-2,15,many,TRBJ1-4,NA,CAIPLTGSSNEKLFF,TGCGCCATTCCATTGACGGGCTCTTCTAATGAAAAACTGTTTTTT
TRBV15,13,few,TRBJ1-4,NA,CATSRDQREKLFF,TGTGCCACCAGCAGAGATCAACGCGAAAAACTGTTTTTT
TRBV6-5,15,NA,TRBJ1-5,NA,CASSYGGNSNQPQHF,TGTGCCAGCAGTTACGGCGGAAATAGCAATCAGCCCCAGCATTTT
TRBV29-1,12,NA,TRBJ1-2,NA,CSVVLGEDGYTF,TGCAGCGTTGTTTTGGGAGAGGATGGCTACACCTTC
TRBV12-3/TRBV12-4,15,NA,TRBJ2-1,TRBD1,CASSWPGQGNTEQFF,TGTGCCAGCAGTTGGCCGGGACAGGGAAACACTGAGCAGTTCTTC
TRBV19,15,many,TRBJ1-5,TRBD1,CATHVAGQGNQPQHF,TGTGCCACACACGTTGCGGGACAGGGCAATCAGCCCCAGCATTTT
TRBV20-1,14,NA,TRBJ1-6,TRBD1,CSASRTGDNSPLHF,TGCAGTGCTAGCCGGACAGGGGACAATTCGCCCCTCCACTTT
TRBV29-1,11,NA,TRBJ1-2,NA,CSYQGSYGYTF,TGCAGCTATCAGGGGAGCTATGGCTACACCTTC
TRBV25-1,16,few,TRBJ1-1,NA,CASSESWGQPNTEAFF,TGTGCCAGCAGTGAATCTTGGGGACAACCGAACACTGAAGCTTTCTTT
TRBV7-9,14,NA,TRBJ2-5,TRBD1,CASSLTDRDETQYF,TGCGCCAGCAGCTTAACGGACAGGGACGAGACCCAGTACTTC
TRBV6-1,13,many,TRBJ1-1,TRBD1,CASSESGDRVAFF,TGTGCCAGCAGTGAATCTGGGGACAGGGTAGCTTTCTTT
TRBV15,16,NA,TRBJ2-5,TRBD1,CATSRDSGQGRETQYF,TGTGCCACCAGCAGAGATAGCGGACAGGGCAGGGAGACCCAGTACTTC
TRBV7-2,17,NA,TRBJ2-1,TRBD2,CASSSTSGRAVYNEQFF,TGTGCCAGCAGCTCCACTAGCGGGAGGGCCGTATACAATGAGCAGTTCTTC
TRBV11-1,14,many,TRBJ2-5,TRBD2,CASRVTSGSETQYF,TGTGCCAGCAGGGTGACTAGCGGCTCGGAGACCCAGTACTTC
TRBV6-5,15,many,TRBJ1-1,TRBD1,CASSYSPGGNTEAFF,TGTGCCAGCAGTTACTCCCCAGGGGGCAACACTGAAGCTTTCTTT
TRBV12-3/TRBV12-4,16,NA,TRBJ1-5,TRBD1,CASSRAGGAGNQPQHF,TGTGCCAGCAGTCGCGCAGGGGGCGCTGGCAATCAGCCCCAGCATTTT
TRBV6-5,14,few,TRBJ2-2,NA,CASSEKPTGWELFF,TGTGCCAGCAGTGAAAAGCCGACAGGTTGGGAGCTGTTTTTT
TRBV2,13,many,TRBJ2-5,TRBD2,CASTPAGVETQYF,TGTGCCAGCACGCCGGCGGGAGTGGAGACCCAGTACTTC
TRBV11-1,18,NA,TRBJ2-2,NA,CASSLVAGGTGGTGELFF,TGTGCCAGCAGCTTAGTCGCGGGGGGAACAGGGGGTACCGGGGAGCTGTTTTTT
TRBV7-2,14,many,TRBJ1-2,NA,CASSPGGRNYGYTF,TGTGCCAGCAGCCCTGGCGGGCGTAACTATGGCTACACCTTC
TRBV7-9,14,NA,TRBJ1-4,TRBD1,CASSPDREEEKLFF,TGTGCCAGCAGTCCTGACAGGGAGGAGGAAAAACTGTTTTTT
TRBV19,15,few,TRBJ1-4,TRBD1,CASSTGTVGGEKLFF,TGTGCCAGTAGTACGGGGACAGTGGGAGGTGAAAAACTGTTTTTT
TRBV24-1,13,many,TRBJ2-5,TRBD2,CATSDGGGETQYF,TGTGCCACCAGTGATGGGGGAGGGGAGACCCAGTACTTC
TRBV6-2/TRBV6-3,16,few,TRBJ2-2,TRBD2,CATSRGLAGVTGELFF,TGTGCCACCTCCCGGGGACTAGCGGGAGTCACCGGGGAGCTGTTTTTT
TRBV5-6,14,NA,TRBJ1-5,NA,CASSLRVGNQPQHF,TGTGCCAGCAGCCTACGGGTTGGCAATCAGCCCCAGCATTTT
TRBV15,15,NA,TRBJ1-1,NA,CATSRGAGANTEAFF,TGTGCCACCAGCAGAGGGGCGGGGGCCAACACTGAAGCTTTCTTT
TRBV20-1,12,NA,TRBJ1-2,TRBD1,CSAREPTGGYTF,TGCAGTGCTAGAGAACCGACAGGGGGCTACACCTTC
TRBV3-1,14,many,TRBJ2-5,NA,CASSHRGVQETQYF,TGTGCCAGCAGCCATAGAGGGGTCCAAGAGACCCAGTACTTC
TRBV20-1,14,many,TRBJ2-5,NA,CSAPLRDFQKTQYF,TGCAGTGCCCCTCTACGGGACTTCCAAAAGACCCAGTACTTC
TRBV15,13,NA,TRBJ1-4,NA,CATAGATNEKLFF,TGTGCCACCGCGGGGGCAACTAATGAAAAACTGTTTTTT
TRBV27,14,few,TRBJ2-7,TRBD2,CASSLKAGAYEQYF,TGTGCCAGCAGTTTAAAGGCGGGAGCCTACGAGCAGTACTTC
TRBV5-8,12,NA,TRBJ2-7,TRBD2,CASSRAGDEQYF,TGTGCCAGCAGCAGAGCGGGAGACGAGCAGTACTTC
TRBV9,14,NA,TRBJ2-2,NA,CASSQTSGTGELFF,TGTGCCAGCAGCCAAACGAGCGGCACCGGGGAGCTGTTTTTT
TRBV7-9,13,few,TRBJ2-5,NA,CASSLVDRETQYF,TGTGCCAGCAGCTTAGTGGACCGGGAGACCCAGTACTTC
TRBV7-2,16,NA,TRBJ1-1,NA,CASSFQLRYRNTEAFF,TGTGCCAGCAGTTTCCAACTACGATATAGGAACACTGAAGCTTTCTTT